Below, 30 T cell receptor beta chains from the same sample are listed, as sequenced in a study of cytomegalovirus exposure and HLA in healthy donors. The PCR was carried out with 60 Vbeta primers and 13 Jbeta primers. TCRdb's table, derived via immunoSEQ multiplex PCR, lists solely in-frame clones and lacks some. This sample has 80,000 or so clones; 77% occur once, and the top ten carry more than 2.5%. The sample consisted of PBMCs. All receptors derive from a man in his forties or fifties in good health and CMV-seropositive.

This clone is deemed medium-sized (0.01 to 0.1%). The V call is TRBV30, the J call TRBJ1-5; D is undetermined. Trimming left V 0 bases short and J 6 bases short, with 12 bases between. Germline loops: CDR1 GTSNPN, CDR2 SVGIG (reference sequence). The CDR3 covers 14 residues. For the CDR3, the DNA is TGTGCCTGGAGTGTCGGAGGCTCGGGTCAGCCCCAGCATTTT. Protein sequence: CAWSVGGSGQPQHF.

The chain is built from TRBV11-2 and TRBJ1-1; D not certain. V lost 1 base and J lost 8, with 11 bases in between. Germline V gene lookup returns CDR1 SGHAT and CDR2 FQNNGV. This CDR3 spans 13 amino acids. The CDR3 spells CASSLVGREEAFF. The CDR3 nucleotides are TGTGCCAGCAGCTTAGTAGGCCGGGAGGAAGCTTTCTTT.

CDR3 sequence: CAWSVSGQTNTGELFF. In nucleotides, the CDR3 is TGTGCCTGGAGTGTAAGTGGACAGACGAACACCGGGGAGCTGTTTTTT. The V call is TRBV30, the J call TRBJ2-2; D possibly corresponds to TRBD1 (6 bases). Trimming left V 0 bases short and J 0 bases short, with 11 bases between. Germline CDR1 reads GTSNPN; CDR2 reads SVGIG (reference sequence). This CDR3 has 16 amino acids.

The gene calls are TRBV10-3 and TRBJ2-1; 8 bases agree with TRBD2. Germline V gene sequence: CDR1 ENHRY, CDR2 SYGVKD. The length of the CDR3 is 18 residues. The V gene end was trimmed by 0 bases and the J gene end by 6 bases; junction bases not matched to a gene: 13. The CDR3 DNA follows: TGTGCCATCAGTGAGTCGAGGATAGCGGGAACAGGAGCCAATGAGCAGTTCTTC. This sequence encodes CAISESRIAGTGANEQFF.

V usage is TRBV11-3 and J usage is TRBJ2-3; D call uncertain. Germline V gene sequence: CDR1 SGHNT, CDR2 YENEEA. V was shortened by 4 bases and J by 1 base, with 9 bases between the two germline ends. This CDR3 is built from 14 residues. For the CDR3, the DNA is TGTGCCAGCAGCTCTCATCGCGGCACAGATACGCAGTATTTT. It is translated as CASSSHRGTDTQYF. The variable domain in full, completed from reference TRBV11-3 and TRBJ2-3, reads EAGVVQSPRYKIIEKKQPVAFWCNPISGHNTLYWYLQNLGQGPELLIRYENEEAVDDSQLPKDRFSAERLKGVDSTLKIQPAELGDSAVYLCASSSHRGTDTQYFGPGTRLTVL.

The chain links TRBV27 to TRBJ1-5, with 7 positions matching TRBD1. The CDR3 covers 14 residues. The germline gives CDR1 MNHEY, CDR2 SMNVEV (reference sequence). V gave up 5 bases and J gave up 7 bases; unmatched junction bases: 8. This CDR3 reads CASSPNRGRQPQHF. The DNA of the CDR3 is TGTGCCAGCAGTCCGAACAGGGGCCGGCAGCCCCAGCATTTT.

The chain has TRBV6-1 and TRBJ1-2; a weak D match, TRBD1 (6 bases). Germline V lookup: CDR1 MNHNS, CDR2 SASEGT. V was cut by 3 bases and J by 4 bases, with 18 bases left in between. The CDR3 loop spans 16 amino acids. CDR3 coding DNA: TGTGCCAGCAGTGATGTTGACAGGCCAGAACGCTATGGCTACACCTTC. It encodes CASSDVDRPERYGYTF.

The chain recombines TRBV5-1 with TRBJ2-7; 9 nucleotides line up with TRBD1. J gave up 4 bases and V 4 bases, and 6 bases lay outside the gene matches. CDR3 length: 14 amino acids. Germline V gives CDR1 SGHRS, CDR2 YFSETQ. The CDR3 loop reads CASSSRDRVYEQYF. Here the CDR3 DNA reads TGCGCCAGCAGCAGCCGGGACAGGGTTTACGAGCAGTACTTC. Based on the CDR3 plus reference TRBV5-1 and TRBJ2-7, the full variable domain is KAGVTQTPRYLIKTRGQQVTLSCSPISGHRSVSWYQQTPGQGLQFLFEYFSETQRNKGNFPGRFSGRQFSNSRSEMNVSTLELGDSALYLCASSSRDRVYEQYFGPGTRLTVT.

The V call is TRBV18, the J call TRBJ2-7, with 15 nucleotides matching TRBD2. CDR1 and CDR2 (germline): KGHSH, LQKENI. The CDR3 loop spans 17 amino acids. V dropped 3 bases and J dropped 2; count of bases not matched to a gene: 5. The CDR3 DNA is TGTGCCAGCTCACCGATTGGACTAGCGGGAGGGACCTACGAGCAGTACTTC. This gives the protein CASSPIGLAGGTYEQYF. The entire variable domain, with the rest obtained from reference TRBV18 and TRBJ2-7, is as follows: NAGVMQNPRHLVRRRGQEARLRCSPMKGHSHVYWYRQLPEEGLKFMVYLQKENIIDESGMPKERFSAEFPKEGPSILRIQQVVRGDSAAYFCASSPIGLAGGTYEQYFGPGTRLTVT.

The V and J genes are TRBV10-3 and TRBJ2-3, with 13 bases lining up with TRBD2. The CDR3 extends over 15 amino acids. Germline values: CDR1 ENHRY, CDR2 SYGVKD. The ends lost 5 bases at V and 4 bases at J; junction bases unmatched: 3. DNA of the CDR3: TGTGCCATCAGTTGGACTAGCGGGAGCCCAGATACGCAGTATTTT. This encodes CAISWTSGSPDTQYF.

The chain links TRBV19 to TRBJ1-1, with TRBD1 matching 7 bases. Germline CDR1 and CDR2: LNHDA and SQIVND (reference sequence). The CDR3 is made up of 15 amino acids. The junction had 7 bases not matched to a gene; V was cut back by 5 bases and J by 1 base. CDR3 in amino acids: CASSLPGTANTEAFF. The CDR3 nucleotides are TGTGCCAGTAGTCTCCCCGGGACAGCGAACACTGAAGCTTTCTTT.

The chain joins TRBV5-6 to TRBJ2-2; D perhaps matches TRBD2 (6 bases). CDR1 and CDR2 (germline): SGHDT, YYEEEE. The CDR3 totals 14 residues. The ends were cut back, 4 bases at V and 1 base at J, with 8 bases in the middle. The CDR3 nucleotides read TGTGCCAGCAGCCCGGGAGTGAACACCGGGGAGCTGTTTTTT. The encoded protein is CASSPGVNTGELFF.

This chain connects TRBV10-3 to TRBJ2-1; a weak D match, TRBD1 (6 bases). The CDR3 is 15 amino acids. CDR1 is ENHRY, CDR2 SYGVKD, per germline. V gave up 7 bases and J gave up 4 bases, with 17 bases separating them. CDR3 protein: CAITADRLGYNEQFF. CDR3 coding DNA: TGTGCCATCACCGCAGACAGGCTAGGATACAATGAGCAGTTCTTC.

The chain combines TRBV15 with TRBJ1-2; 7 bases match TRBD1. The CDR3 covers 12 residues. The germline CDR1 and CDR2 sequences are LNHNV and YYDKDF (reference sequence). Germline trimming cut 8 bases from V and 6 bases from J; bases unmatched to any gene: 6. CDR3 sequence: CATGDRHNGYTF. Here the CDR3 DNA reads TGTGCCACCGGGGACAGACATAATGGCTACACCTTC.

The genes are TRBV5-1 and TRBJ2-5; 12 positions agree with TRBD2. The end of the DNA fits TRBJ2-7 better, so the J call may be wrong. CDR1 is SGHRS, CDR2 YFSETQ, per germline. This CDR3 spans 18 amino acids. CDR3 in amino acids: CASSRTSGTTLSSYEQYF. In DNA, the CDR3 is TGCGCCAGCAGCCGGACTAGCGGGACAACCCTCAGCTCCTACGAGCAGTACTTC.

The V call is TRBV7-2, the J call TRBJ2-7; D gene uncertain. Germline CDR1 SGHTA, CDR2 FQGNSA. CDR3 length: 17 amino acids. The V end lost 5 bases, the J end lost 4 bases, and 24 bases lay between the germline ends. CDR3 nucleotide sequence: TGTGCCAGCAGCAGTAAAGGAGTCGGAGCATCCTCTTACGAGCAGTACTTC. Amino acids: CASSSKGVGASSYEQYF. Looking up the rest from reference TRBV7-2 and TRBJ2-7 gives the full variable domain: GAGVSQSPSNKVTEKGKDVELRCDPISGHTALYWYRQSLGQGLEFLIYFQGNSAPDKSGLPSDRFSAERTGGSVSTLTIQRTQQEDSAVYLCASSSKGVGASSYEQYFGPGTRLTVT.

The chain joins TRBV9 to TRBJ2-3; maybe TRBD2 (6 bases). The CDR3 totals 17 residues. The V gene's germline CDR1 is SGDLS and CDR2 YYNGEE. V gave up 3 bases and J gave up 0 bases, with 17 bases separating them. CDR3 amino acids: CASSAYSSGTSTDTQYF. The CDR3, as DNA: TGTGCCAGCAGCGCATACTCATCCGGGACTAGCACAGATACGCAGTATTTT.

CDR3 residues: CASSPPSGRLGEQYF. The CDR3 DNA follows: TGTGCCAGCTCACCACCATCCGGGAGGTTGGGCGAGCAGTACTTC. The V gene is TRBV18, the J gene TRBJ2-7, with 7 bases lining up with TRBD2. Germline-derived CDR1 and CDR2 are KGHSH and LQKENI. Unmatched junction bases numbered 8, after V lost 0 bases and J lost 6 bases. The CDR3 contains 15 residues.

On this clone itself: The junction departs from germline at one end; a sequencing error may be responsible. The genes are TRBV7-9 and TRBJ1-2; 8 bases are shared with TRBD1. The CDR3 sequence is 13 residues long. Germline CDR1 is SEHNR and CDR2 is FQNEAQ (reference sequence). In nucleotides, the CDR3 is TGTGCCAGCAGCGCCGGGACAGGCTATGGCCACACCTTC. Translation: CASSAGTGYGHTF.

The chain links TRBV25-1 to TRBJ1-5; TRBD1 aligns across 7 bases. CDR1 MGHDK and CDR2 SYGVNS come from the germline V gene. This CDR3 contains 15 residues. Trimming removed 2 bases from V and 3 bases from J; junction bases left unmatched: 4. The CDR3 region is CASSETGTDNQPQHF. The CDR3, as DNA: TGTGCCAGCAGTGAAACCGGGACAGACAATCAGCCCCAGCATTTT.

The chain carries TRBV9 and TRBJ1-1, with a tentative D call TRBD1 (5 bases). With 0 bases removed from V and 4 bases from J, the gap between germline ends came to 10 bases. The CDR3 spans 14 residues. The germline gives CDR1 SGDLS, CDR2 YYNGEE. CDR3 DNA sequence: TGTGCCAGCAGCGTAGCTACAGGATCCACTGAAGCTTTCTTT. As protein: CASSVATGSTEAFF.

The genes are TRBV10-1 and TRBJ2-2, with 10 bases fitting TRBD2. J lost 5 bases, V lost 4 bases, and 4 bases had no gene match. Germline lookup yields CDR1 WNHNN and CDR2 SYGVQD (reference sequence). The CDR3 has 15 residues. CDR3 sequence reads: CASSVIAGGTGELFF. The DNA for the CDR3 is TGCGCCAGCAGTGTAATAGCGGGAGGAACCGGGGAGCTGTTTTTT.

Worth noting for this clone: One junction end disagrees with the germline gene, perhaps due to a read error. The rearrangement joins TRBV5-1 to TRBJ1-4; D uncertain. In germline, CDR1 is SGHRS, CDR2 YFSETQ. CDR3 length equals 12 residues. CDR3 in amino acids: CASSLDFRKLFF. The CDR3 DNA sequence: TGCGCAAGCAGCTTAGATTTCCGGAAACTGTTTTTT.

The chain couples TRBV6-7 to TRBJ1-1; 9 bases are a match to TRBD1. TRBV6-7 is designated an ORF whose function remains uncertain. The junction had 9 bases not matched to a gene; V was cut back by 8 bases and J by 11 bases. There are 12 residues in the CDR3. CDR3 nucleotides: TGTGCCAGCCCGGGACAGGGTTATTTTGCTTTCTTT. This encodes CASPGQGYFAFF.

With respect to this clone: Relative to the germline gene, one junction end is altered; a read error may explain this. The chain joins TRBV6-1 to TRBJ2-6, with D possibly being TRBD1 (5 bases). Looked up from germline, CDR1 is MNHNS and CDR2 is SASEGT. The CDR3 runs to 15 residues. The CDR3 region is CASSLMGSGANGLTF. CDR3 sequence (DNA): TGTGCCAGCTCGTTGATGGGCTCTGGGGCCAACGGCCTGACTTTC.

The chain is built from TRBV7-8 and TRBJ2-3, with D possibly matching TRBD2 (5 bases). The CDR3 totals 16 residues. The V gene lost 5 bases and the J gene lost 8 bases, with 23 bases spanning the gap. Per germline, CDR1 SGHVS and CDR2 FQNEAQ. The CDR3, as DNA: TGTGCCAGCAGCGACGTACCTGCGGGCACATCAGGTACGCAGTATTTT. The encoded protein is CASSDVPAGTSGTQYF.

This clone was seen once. The chain combines TRBV6-5 with TRBJ2-7, with 10 nucleotides matching TRBD1. Germline V gene sequence: CDR1 MNHEY, CDR2 SVGAGI. The CDR3 contains 14 residues. The junction had 7 bases not matched to a gene; V was cut back by 2 bases and J by 9 bases. CDR3 coding DNA: TGTGCCAGCAGTTACCATGGGACAGGGGAAAGGCAGTACTTC. This codes for CASSYHGTGERQYF.

V usage is TRBV7-9 and J usage is TRBJ1-3; D unclear. The CDR3 runs 17 residues. The V end lost 1 base, the J end lost 0 bases, and 13 bases lay between the germline ends. From germline, CDR1 is SEHNR and CDR2 FQNEAQ (reference sequence). Written as DNA, the CDR3 is TGTGCCAGCAGCTTAGGAGGGTCCTCAAGCTCTGGAAACACCATATATTTT. Translating gives CASSLGGSSSSGNTIYF.

This rearrangement joins TRBV7-8 to TRBJ1-6, with 11 bases that match TRBD1. J lost 8 bases, V lost 5 bases, and 14 bases had no gene match. This CDR3 has 18 residues. The germline V gene has CDR1 SGHVS and CDR2 FQNEAQ. The CDR3 sequence: CASSDQQGQGEDYSPLHF. The DNA for the CDR3 is TGTGCCAGCAGCGACCAACAGGGACAGGGGGAAGATTATTCACCCCTCCACTTT.

The rearrangement links TRBV2 to TRBJ1-3, with D hard to call. Germline lookup yields CDR1 SNHLY and CDR2 FYNNEI. The CDR3 contains 13 residues. V was clipped by 4 bases and J by 9 bases, with 13 bases between them. CDR3 region: CASSVGPRGTIYF. The CDR3 nucleotides read TGTGCCAGCAGTGTTGGCCCCAGAGGCACCATATATTTT.